This T cell receptor (beta chain) originates from a study of CD8 T cells in ankylosing spondylitis. With regard to this clonotype: Its antigen remains unknown.

Molecular-barcoded quantitative 5'-RACE produced these TCR beta libraries. MiXCR, run by TCRdb on the 5' RACE reads, gives a single entry per CDR3 protein. The sample records tens of thousands of distinct CDR3 sequences, roughly 9% being singletons. Whole-study results and caveats: Roughly eight highly homologous variants made up a TCR beta motif that seemed to typify ankylosing spondylitis blood. Earlier authors reported some of these motif variants in reactive arthritis synovial fluid and blood. Researchers reportedly found disease-linked clones significantly enriched in matched ankylosing spondylitis synovial fluid. Disease-linked clones proved CD8+ and comparatively uncommon in peripheral blood.

The source of this sequence is a male donor with ankylosing spondylitis. The material sequenced was blood, either unsorted or a sorted T cell fraction (not recorded which).

CDR3: CASSPPNKEEQFF. Here the CDR3 DNA reads TGTGCCAGCAGCCCGCCGAATAAAGAGGAGCAGTTCTTC. This chain connects TRBV7-9 to TRBJ2-1, with D uncertain. In germline, CDR1 is SEHNR, CDR2 FQNEAQ (reference sequence). Trimming shortened V by 5 bases and J by 10 bases, and 15 bases separated the two germline ends. The CDR3 totals 13 residues.